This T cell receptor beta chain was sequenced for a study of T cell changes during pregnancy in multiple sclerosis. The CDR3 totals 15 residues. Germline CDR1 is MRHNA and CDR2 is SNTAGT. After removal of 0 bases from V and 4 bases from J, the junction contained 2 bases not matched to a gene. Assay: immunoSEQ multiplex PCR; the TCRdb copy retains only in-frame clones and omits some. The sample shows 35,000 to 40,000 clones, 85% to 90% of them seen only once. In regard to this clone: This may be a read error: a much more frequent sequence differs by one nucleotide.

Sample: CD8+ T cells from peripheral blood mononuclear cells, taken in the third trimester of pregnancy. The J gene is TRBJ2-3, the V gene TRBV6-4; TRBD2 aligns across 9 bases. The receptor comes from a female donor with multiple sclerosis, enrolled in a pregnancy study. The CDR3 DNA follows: TGTGCCAGCAGTGACTCTCGCGGGGGGGCAGATACGCAGTATTTT. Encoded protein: CASSDSRGGADTQYF.